This TCR beta chain was obtained from a study of blood T cell repertoires in COVID-19. The overall study: There were acute and convalescent COVID-19 samples, and they came from the United States, Italy and Spain.

There are 13 residues in the CDR3. Trimming took off 4 bases at V and 9 bases at J, with 13 bases between the two ends. CDR1 is SGHTA, CDR2 FQGTGA, per germline. The Seattle site enrolled patients during active infection and followed them longitudinally. In the source study's methods: Reference gene primer amplification gave estimated nucleated cell counts. Assay: immunoSEQ multiplex PCR; the TCRdb copy retains only in-frame clones and omits some. From that table come the V and J calls and clone size; the DNA was used to work out D and trimming. The sample has roughly 410,000 clones, about 90% seen once; the top ten hold 2% to 2.5%. In its sample, this clone was seen once.

This chain joins TRBV7-3 and TRBJ2-1; TRBD1 might be the D (5 bases). This clonotype originated in a woman aged 60-75 years with COVID-19, enrolled during active disease. The sequenced sample was peripheral blood. For the CDR3, the DNA is TGTGCCAGCAGCTCCCGCCCTAGGGGTGAGCAGTTCTTC. Translated: CASSSRPRGEQFF.